This T cell receptor (beta chain) was identified in a study of PD-1 blockade in classical Hodgkin lymphoma. The study, taken as a whole, reports: A significant rise in TCR diversity by C4D1 was seen for CD4+ but not CD8+ cells. Prior therapy or disease activity may underlie the repertoire differences, whose causes remain undefined.

As regards this clone: The antigen is undetermined.

Each of the patients experienced relapse following autologous stem cell transplantation, and their brentuximab vedotin exposure differed. Germline V gene data show CDR1 as MNHNS and CDR2 as SASEGT. This CDR3 region has 14 residues. Trimming shortened V by 5 bases and J by 0 bases, and 10 bases separated the two germline ends. Data came from immunoSEQ multiplex PCR; TCRdb stores just in-frame clones and leaves some out. The table has tens of thousands of clones, more than 70% seen once; the top ten hold about a fifth. This specimen consisted of peripheral blood mononuclear cells (PBMCs), obtained at baseline. The rearrangement links TRBV6-1 to TRBJ2-5, with D perhaps TRBD1 (6 bases). The receptor was derived from a human donor with classical Hodgkin lymphoma. The CDR3 reads CASSRTGYQETQYF. CDR3 DNA sequence: TGTGCCAGCAGTCGAACAGGGTACCAAGAGACCCAGTACTTC.